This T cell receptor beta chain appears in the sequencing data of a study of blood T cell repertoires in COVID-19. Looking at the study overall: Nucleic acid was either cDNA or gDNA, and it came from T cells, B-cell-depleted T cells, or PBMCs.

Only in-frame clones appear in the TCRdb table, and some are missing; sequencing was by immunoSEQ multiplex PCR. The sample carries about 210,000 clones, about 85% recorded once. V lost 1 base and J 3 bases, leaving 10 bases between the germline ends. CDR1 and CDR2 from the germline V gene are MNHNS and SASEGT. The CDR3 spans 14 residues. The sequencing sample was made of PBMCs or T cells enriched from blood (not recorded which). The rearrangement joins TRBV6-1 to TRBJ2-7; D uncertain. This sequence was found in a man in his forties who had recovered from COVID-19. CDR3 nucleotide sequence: TGTGCCAGCAGTGAAGGATGGCCAAGCTACGAGCAGTACTTC. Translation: CASSEGWPSYEQYF.